The source of this T cell receptor beta chain is a study of a mutant IDH1 vaccine in newly diagnosed glioma. On this clone itself: Its antigen remains unidentified.

The time point: week 35, safety follow-up. Every single dose of the vaccine, 300 ug of mutant IDH1 20-mer peptide, came with topical imiquimod. The method was immunoSEQ multiplex PCR; TCRdb's version includes in-frame clones alone and lacks a portion of them. The sample consists of roughly 60,000 clones, roughly 79% of them appearing once. This CDR3 contains 14 residues. CDR1 MDHEN and CDR2 SYDVKM come from the germline V gene. Trimming left V 8 bases short and J 2 bases short, with 14 bases between. The V gene is TRBV28, the J gene TRBJ2-3; D might be TRBD2 (5 bases). Sequencing was performed on PBMCs, taken from a glioma patient whose treatment included an IDH1 peptide vaccine. This clonotype was sampled from a man aged 35 to 55 with glioma. The CDR3 nucleotides are TGTGCCAGCGGTCAATTGAGGGACACAGATACGCAGTATTTT. Translating it yields CASGQLRDTDTQYF.